This entry features one TCR beta chain sequence. Its antigen is still unknown. The sample comes from a study of cytomegalovirus exposure and HLA in healthy donors. Study overall: The platform used for the 100 to 150 validation repertoires matched that of the 650 to 750 first-cohort repertoires, a later analysis reported. Whole-study findings and limits: The authors confirmed in vitro that a few CMV-associated chains were specific for CMV antigens. Reportedly, cytomegalovirus status was diagnosed with high sensitivity and specificity. The study recorded about 150 TCR beta chains that were cytomegalovirus-associated.

Assay: immunoSEQ multiplex PCR; the TCRdb copy retains only in-frame clones and omits some. The profile covers 55,000 to 80,000 clones, with around 95% appearing a single time and 3.3% taken by the ten largest. The sample was PBMCs. This receptor was identified in a young man in good health and CMV-seronegative.

Here the CDR3 DNA reads TGTGCCAGCAGTTCGGGACAGGGGAACTTGGGCCCTGAAGCTTTCTTT. It specifies CASSSGQGNLGPEAFF. The genes are TRBV28 and TRBJ1-1, with TRBD1 matching over 10 bases. Germline CDR1 MDHEN, CDR2 SYDVKM. This CDR3 is built from 16 residues. The V segment lost 4 bases and the J segment 6 bases; nucleotides outside the gene matches: 11.